This TCR beta chain derives from a study of T cell responses to AZD1222 COVID-19 vaccine. Notes on the study in general: Reportedly, close to half of spike-specific TCRs are directed against unmutated variant regions. Clonal diversity was possibly underestimated, and the donors were mostly white British, with more females. AZD1222 recipients seropositive at baseline numbered only five or six.

Trimming took 8 bases from V and 8 from J, leaving 17 bases between them. In germline, CDR1 is SGHDT, CDR2 YYEEEE. The CDR3 runs 13 residues. On this clone: The antigen is undetermined.

The method was immunoSEQ multiplex PCR; TCRdb's version includes in-frame clones alone and lacks a portion of them. The table records 80,000 to 95,000 clones, about 72% of them present only once. The sequence was collected from an adult in good health. This chain links TRBV5-6 with TRBJ2-1, with D maybe TRBD2 (5 bases). The sample consisted of peripheral blood, taken on day 0 of AZD1222 vaccination. As DNA, the CDR3 is TGTGCCAGTACTCAAGGACTGCTCGATGAGCAGTTCTTC. This sequence encodes CASTQGLLDEQFF.